Listed below are T cell receptor beta chains from one sample, sequenced in a study of T cell responses to AZD1222 COVID-19 vaccine. Libraries were prepared by immunoSEQ multiplex PCR; TCRdb keeps only in-frame clonotypes and omits some of them. The profile covers around 120,000 clones, with 92% appearing a single time and approximately 7.9% taken by the ten largest. This sample comprised peripheral blood, obtained 28 days after the second AZD1222 dose. All receptors derive from an adult who received the AZD1222 COVID-19 vaccine. The conserved cysteine and the conserved F or W are not part of the CDR3 here.

V gene	J gene	CDR3 protein
TRBV28	TRBJ1-6	ASRTGSSASYNSPLH
TRBV15	TRBJ1-3	ATRTGNTIY
TRBV2	TRBJ2-5	ASKSTGDSQETQY
TRBV28	TRBJ2-5	ASSYPQRERGPSGETQY
TRBV6-6	TRBJ2-7	ASSYSSSPPYEQY
TRBV19	TRBJ1-6	ASSIDHRDPRFTPLH
TRBV5-1	TRBJ2-7	ASSLDPATSSYEQY
TRBV11-2	TRBJ1-5	ASSLDRANQPQH
TRBV10-3	TRBJ1-5	AISERGSAQPQH
TRBV5-1	TRBJ2-5	ASSLELGETQY
TRBV4-2	TRBJ2-2	ASSLTGTGSTGELF
TRBV19	TRBJ1-1	ASSAGTGFRLFVWNTEAF
TRBV28	TRBJ1-6	ASRPSQGSNSPLH
TRBV2	TRBJ1-5	ASSEQGAGNQPQH
TRBV30	TRBJ1-4	AWSGRKLF
TRBV6-5	TRBJ2-7	ASSSGLAGDYYEQY
TRBV5-6	TRBJ1-3	ASSLDGRSGNTIY
TRBV2	TRBJ1-5	ASSLYDFGPQH
TRBV28	TRBJ1-3	ASRRGTDSGNTIY
TRBV18	TRBJ1-5	ASSPGEGSYDQPQH
TRBV6-5	TRBJ1-2	ASSSPGQEALYT
TRBV27	TRBJ1-5	ASSTGYFGNQPQH
TRBV19	TRBJ1-3	ATNGGQGNTIY
TRBV3-1/TRBV3-2	TRBJ2-1	ASSQVVRAAYEQF
TRBV18	TRBJ1-1	ASSPFRAEGDTEAF
TRBV6-5	TRBJ2-1	ASSFRQGAYNEQF
TRBV12-3/TRBV12-4	TRBJ1-1	ASSLAMNTEAF
TRBV7-2	TRBJ2-5	ASSSQTLETQY
TRBV6-1	TRBJ1-1	ASSEAMVGYGEAF
TRBV18	TRBJ1-2	ASSRSSRTGNYGYT
TRBV28	TRBJ2-3	ASSSPAFSTDTQY
TRBV18	TRBJ1-2	ASSPSGLGTGIWGYT
TRBV12-3/TRBV12-4	TRBJ2-5	ASTRTEQETQY
TRBV28	TRBJ2-1	ASTIQGAHNEQF
TRBV4-2	TRBJ2-7	ASSQERDRSYEQY